The 27 T cell receptor beta chains given below trace back to one sample, sequenced in a study of T cells in Graves' hyperthyroidism and ophthalmopathy. Researchers took RNA transcripts and amplified the TCR beta CDR3 regions from them. RT-PCR in the first round (using the HTBI primer set) targeted the TCR CDR3. TCRdb analysed the multiplex PCR reads with MiXCR anew, one entry per CDR3 protein. The sample yields approximately 370,000 distinct CDR3 sequences, about 18% seen once. Sequenced input: blood. These receptors were collected from a woman in her 30s with Graves' hyperthyroidism that later progressed to Graves' ophthalmopathy.

In its sample, this clonotype was seen once. This clone may be a read error of a much larger clone one base away. This chain links TRBV10-3 with TRBJ1-5; D perhaps matches TRBD1 (6 bases). The V gene's germline CDR1 is ENHRY and CDR2 SYGVKD. This CDR3 region has 16 residues. The CDR3 coding sequence is TGTGCCATCAGTGCCTCGGGTCGGGGGGGCAATCAGCCCCGGCATTTT. Its protein is CAISASGRGGNQPRHF.

The rearrangement uses TRBV19 and TRBJ1-5; D is possibly TRBD1 (5 bases). V lost 3 bases and J lost 0, with 9 bases in between. Germline loops: CDR1 LNHDA, CDR2 SQIVND (reference sequence). This CDR3 has 15 amino acids. The CDR3 sequence is CASSIGAYSNQPQHF. CDR3 in DNA: TGTGCCAGTAGTATCGGGGCCTATAGCAATCAGCCCCAGCATTTT. Full variable domain (missing parts from reference TRBV19 and TRBJ1-5): DGGITQSPKYLFRKEGQNVTLSCEQNLNHDAMYWYRQDPGQGLRLIYYSQIVNDFQKGDIAEGYSVSREKKESFPLTVTSAQKNPTAFYLCASSIGAYSNQPQHFGDGTRLSIL.

This clonotype was observed a handful of times. The genes are TRBV19 and TRBJ2-3; D uncertain. Germline V lookup: CDR1 LNHDA, CDR2 SQIVND (reference sequence). The ends were cut back, 4 bases at V and 0 bases at J, with 11 bases in the middle. This CDR3 contains 15 residues. Here the CDR3 reads CASSTYGSSTDTQYF. DNA of the CDR3: TGTGCCAGTAGTACGTACGGGTCTAGCACAGATACGCAGTATTTT.

J is TRBJ2-7 and V is TRBV19, with 7 bases that match TRBD1. Germline CDR1 LNHDA, CDR2 SQIVND (reference sequence). Trimming took 5 bases from V and 2 from J; bases not matched to a gene: 9. The CDR3 covers 15 residues. The CDR3 loop reads CASSPTGHWAYEQYF. CDR3 bases: TGTGCCAGTAGTCCGACAGGGCATTGGGCCTACGAGCAGTACTTC.

Note on this clonotype: Given a much more abundant clone one base away, this may be a read error. The chain employs TRBV5-6 and TRBJ2-1, with 8 nucleotides matching TRBD1. The CDR3 spans 15 residues. Germline CDR1 reads SGHDT; CDR2 reads YYEEEE. The CDR3 spells CASQSGQGAYNEHFF. CDR3 DNA: TGTGCCAGCCAGTCTGGACAGGGCGCCTACAATGAGCACTTCTTC. The full variable domain, rest sourced from reference TRBV5-6 and TRBJ2-1, is DAGVTQSPTHLIKTRGQQVTLRCSPKSGHDTVSWYQQALGQGPQFIFQYYEEEERQRGNFPDRFSGHQFPNYSSELNVNALLLGDSALYLCASQSGQGAYNEHFFGPGTRLTVL.

As to this clonotype: One base away lies a much larger clone, so this may be a sequencing read error. V gene TRBV10-3 combines with J gene TRBJ1-1; 8 nucleotides align to TRBD1. The germline V gene encodes CDR1 ENHRY and CDR2 SYGVKD. V was clipped by 5 bases and J by 1 base; unmatched bases: 6. The length of the CDR3 is 15 residues. The CDR3 DNA reads TGTGCCATCAGTTACCGCGGGACAGGGAACACTGAAGCTTTCTTT. This codes for CAISYRGTGNTEAFF.

This clonotype occurred many times. CDR3 coding DNA: TGTGCCAGCAGTTTCCGCCGGGACAGGGCATACAATGAGCAGTTCTTC. This translates into CASSFRRDRAYNEQFF. This chain uses TRBV28 with TRBJ2-1; 9 bases are a match to TRBD1. CDR1 is MDHEN and CDR2 is SYDVKM in the germline V gene. This CDR3 has 16 residues. The J segment lost 4 bases and the V segment lost 3 bases, leaving 7 bases of the junction unmatched.

CDR3 amino acids: CASSLESPSGETQYF. CDR3 coding DNA: TGCGCCAGCAGCTTGGAGTCTCCGTCGGGGGAGACCCAGTACTTC. The J gene is TRBJ2-5, the V gene TRBV5-1; perhaps TRBD2 as D (5 bases). V was cut by 0 bases and J by 5 bases, with 14 bases left in between. This CDR3 is built from 15 residues. Germline CDR1 reads SGHRS; CDR2 reads YFSETQ.

In this sample, this clonotype turned up many times. The rearrangement joins TRBV11-2 to TRBJ2-7; D unresolved. V was cut by 4 bases and J by 5 bases, with 21 bases left in between. The CDR3 has 16 residues. Germline loops: CDR1 SGHAT, CDR2 FQNNGV. The chain's CDR3 is CASSSWKASVFHEQYF. CDR3 coding DNA: TGTGCCAGCAGCTCTTGGAAAGCAAGCGTCTTCCACGAGCAGTACTTC.

This clonotype was seen ten or more times. The chain is built from TRBV24-1 and TRBJ2-1; no reliable D call. Per germline, CDR1 KGHDR and CDR2 SFDVKD. The V end was cut by 5 bases, the J end by 10 bases, with 8 bases between. This CDR3 has 11 residues. CDR3 sequence (DNA): TGTGCCACCAGTGGTCTCGAGGAGCAGTTCTTC. Protein product: CATSGLEEQFF.

This clonotype was seen ten or more times. The V call is TRBV12-3 or TRBV12-4, the J call TRBJ1-6, with 7 bases fitting TRBD1. The trim removed 5 bases at V and 4 bases at J, leaving 8 bases unmatched. The CDR3 has 16 residues. CDR3 bases: TGTGCCAGCAGTAACAGGGGCCTCCATTATAATTCACCCCTCCACTTT. Translation: CASSNRGLHYNSPLHF.

This chain links TRBV30 with TRBJ2-3, with D possibly matching TRBD1 (5 bases). Trimming removed 0 bases from V and 4 bases from J, with 5 bases in between. This CDR3 is built from 12 residues. Germline loops: CDR1 GTSNPN, CDR2 SVGIG (reference sequence). The CDR3 nucleotides read TGTGCCTGGAGTGTACAGGCAGATACGCAGTATTTT. Its translation is CAWSVQADTQYF.

This clonotype was picked up many times. The chain uses TRBV28 and TRBJ2-5, with D possibly being TRBD1 (6 bases). Trimming took off 3 bases at V and 9 bases at J, with 14 bases between the two ends. The CDR3 sequence is 13 residues long. Germline assignment: CDR1 MDHEN and CDR2 SYDVKM. The CDR3 region has the DNA TGTGCCAGCAGTTTGGCCGTCACAGGGCCCCAGTACTTC. It is translated as CASSLAVTGPQYF.

This clonotype occurred a few times. The rearrangement uses TRBV5-1 and TRBJ1-2; D remains ambiguous. Germline V gene data show CDR1 as SGHRS and CDR2 as YFSETQ. The V and J ends lost 0 bases and 4 bases respectively, with 13 bases between them. CDR3 size: 15 residues. The CDR3 reads CASSLDGPPSYGYTF. The DNA of the CDR3 is TGCGCCAGCAGCTTGGACGGACCCCCGAGCTATGGCTACACCTTC.

This clonotype was recorded many times. The chain carries TRBV28 and TRBJ1-5; TRBD1 is a possible D gene (5 bases). V lost 4 bases and J 5 bases, leaving 24 bases between the germline ends. CDR3 length: 18 residues. In germline, CDR1 is MDHEN, CDR2 SYDVKM. CDR3 in DNA: TGTGCCAGCAGTTGGTCGGGGGACGGGGTTCCGATCGATCAGCCCCAGCATTTT. Translating it yields CASSWSGDGVPIDQPQHF.

This clonotype was seen a few times. The CDR3 region has the DNA TGCGCCAGCAGCCAGGTCGCTAGCGGGGGATCCTACAATGAGCAGTTCTTC. This codes for CASSQVASGGSYNEQFF. This chain connects TRBV4-1 to TRBJ2-1; 10 bases match TRBD2. This CDR3 has 17 amino acids. Germline CDR1 reads MGHRA; CDR2 reads YSYEKL. After removal of 3 bases from V and 1 base from J, the junction contained 6 bases not matched to a gene.

This clonotype was counted only a few times. The CDR3 DNA is TGCAGCGTACAACAGGAGAACACTGAAGCTTTCTTT. Encoded protein: CSVQQENTEAFF. The V call is TRBV29-1, the J call TRBJ1-1, with D possibly matching TRBD1 (5 bases). The CDR3 has 12 residues. Germline-derived CDR1 and CDR2 are SQVTM and ANQGSEA. The ends were cut back, 6 bases at V and 1 base at J, with 9 bases in the middle.

This clonotype was seen ten or more times. The chain couples TRBV28 to TRBJ1-2; 8 positions agree with TRBD1. Germline assignment: CDR1 MDHEN and CDR2 SYDVKM. CDR3 length: 14 residues. The ends lost 6 bases at V and 6 bases at J; junction bases unmatched: 9. CDR3 nucleotides: TGTGCCAGCAGGGCCACAGGGGGGGCGGATGGCTACACCTTC. Residues: CASRATGGADGYTF.

This clonotype has at least ten counts. The chain carries TRBV28 and TRBJ1-1; TRBD1 is a possible D gene (6 bases). Germline-derived CDR1 and CDR2 are MDHEN and SYDVKM. This CDR3 contains 17 residues. V lost 3 bases, J lost 5 bases, and 22 bases lay in between. In nucleotides, the CDR3 is TGTGCCAGCAGTTTTACGGGGGCGAGGTTGGGGAGGACTGAAGCTTTCTTT. Translation: CASSFTGARLGRTEAFF.

In its sample, this clonotype was seen many times. The chain employs TRBV20-1 and TRBJ2-7; 8 bases are a match to TRBD2. Germline-derived CDR1 and CDR2 are DFQATT and SNEGSKA (reference sequence). V dropped 3 bases and J dropped 0; count of bases not matched to a gene: 4. This CDR3 is 14 amino acids long. This chain's CDR3 is CSASDSGISYEQYF. In nucleotides, the CDR3 is TGCAGTGCTAGTGATAGCGGGATCTCCTACGAGCAGTACTTC.

In nucleotides, the CDR3 is TGTGCCAGCAGTTCATACAGGGGGCCTTACGAGCAGTACTTC. This codes for CASSSYRGPYEQYF. V gene TRBV28 combines with J gene TRBJ2-7; 9 bases are shared with TRBD1. V dropped 4 bases and J dropped 4; count of bases not matched to a gene: 5. Germline V gives CDR1 MDHEN, CDR2 SYDVKM. This CDR3 is 14 amino acids long.

This clonotype was found many times. This chain links TRBV28 with TRBJ2-1; 10 nucleotides align to TRBD2. CDR3 length equals 16 residues. Germline V gene data show CDR1 as MDHEN and CDR2 as SYDVKM. Trimming at V came to 3 bases and at J to 5 bases, leaving 7 bases not matched to a gene. CDR3 region: CASSFSSSGGHNEQFF. CDR3 nucleotides: TGTGCCAGCAGTTTTTCCTCTAGCGGGGGCCACAATGAGCAGTTCTTC.

The genes are TRBV19 and TRBJ1-5; 8 bases are a match to TRBD1. Germline trimming cut 5 bases from V and 1 base from J; bases unmatched to any gene: 4. The CDR3 is 15 residues long. CDR1 is LNHDA, CDR2 SQIVND, per germline (reference sequence). The CDR3 DNA sequence: TGTGCCAGTAGTTTCGGACAGGGAAGCAATCAGCCCCAGCATTTT. This codes for CASSFGQGSNQPQHF.

Ten or more counts support this clonotype. The chain links TRBV6-2 or TRBV6-3 to TRBJ2-5, with 7 bases identical to TRBD1. Per the germline V gene, CDR1 is MNHEY and CDR2 is SVGEGT. There are 14 residues in the CDR3. V was clipped by 0 bases and J by 6 bases; unmatched bases: 4. This chain's CDR3 is CASSYSDRDKTQYF. CDR3 sequence (DNA): TGTGCCAGCAGTTACTCCGACAGGGATAAGACCCAGTACTTC.

Remarks on this clonotype: A read error may explain this, as a much larger clone is one base away. CDR3 nucleotide sequence: TGCAGTGCTAGGGGGACTAGCGGGAACAATGAGCAGTTCTTC. Protein: CSARGTSGNNEQFF. The rearrangement links TRBV20-1 to TRBJ2-1; 13 positions match TRBD2. The CDR3 spans 14 residues. The germline V gene has CDR1 DFQATT and CDR2 SNEGSKA (reference sequence). With V trimmed by 3 bases and J by 5 bases, 1 base remained unmatched.

This clonotype was seen a handful of times. With a much larger clone just one base away, this may be a read error. V is TRBV11-2 and J is TRBJ2-6; D is perhaps TRBD1 (5 bases). The CDR3 has 13 residues. From germline, CDR1 is SGHAT and CDR2 FQNNGV. The CDR3 protein is CASSLDGANVPTF. DNA of the CDR3: TGTGCCAGCAGCTTAGATGGGGCCAACGTCCCGACTTTC.

This rearrangement joins TRBV6-5 to TRBJ2-5; tentatively, D is TRBD1 or TRBD2 (5 bases each). The CDR3 consists of 14 residues. The germline V gene has CDR1 MNHEY and CDR2 SVGAGI. With 2 bases removed from V and 4 bases from J, the gap between germline ends came to 11 bases. The CDR3 nucleotides are TGTGCCAGCAGTTACATTATTGGGGGAGAGACCCAGTACTTC. Its translation is CASSYIIGGETQYF.